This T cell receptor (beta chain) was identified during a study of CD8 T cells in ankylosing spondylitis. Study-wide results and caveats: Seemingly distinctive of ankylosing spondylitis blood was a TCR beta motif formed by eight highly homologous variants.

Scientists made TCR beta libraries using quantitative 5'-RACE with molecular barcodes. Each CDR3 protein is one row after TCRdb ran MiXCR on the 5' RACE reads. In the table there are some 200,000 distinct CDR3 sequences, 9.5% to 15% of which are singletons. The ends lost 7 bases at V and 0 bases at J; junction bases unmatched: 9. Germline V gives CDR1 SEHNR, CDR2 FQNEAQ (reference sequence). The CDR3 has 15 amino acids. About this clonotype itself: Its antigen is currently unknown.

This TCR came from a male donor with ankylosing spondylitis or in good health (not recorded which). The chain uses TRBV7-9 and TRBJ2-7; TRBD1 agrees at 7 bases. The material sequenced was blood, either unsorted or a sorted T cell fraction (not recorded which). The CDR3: CASISSGQSSYEQYF. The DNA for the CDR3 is TGTGCCAGCATCTCCTCGGGACAGAGCTCCTACGAGCAGTACTTC.